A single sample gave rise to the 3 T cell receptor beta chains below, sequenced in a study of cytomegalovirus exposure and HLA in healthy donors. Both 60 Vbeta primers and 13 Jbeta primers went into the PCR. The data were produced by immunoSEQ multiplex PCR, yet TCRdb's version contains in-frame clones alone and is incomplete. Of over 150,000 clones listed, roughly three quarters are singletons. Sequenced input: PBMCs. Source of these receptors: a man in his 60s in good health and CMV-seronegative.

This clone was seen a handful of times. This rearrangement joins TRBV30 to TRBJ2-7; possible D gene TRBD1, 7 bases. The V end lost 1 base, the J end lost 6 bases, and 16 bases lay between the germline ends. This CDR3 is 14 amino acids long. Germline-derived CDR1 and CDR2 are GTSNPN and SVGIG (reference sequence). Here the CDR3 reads CAWSGRGTVGEQYF. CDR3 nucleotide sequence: TGTGCCTGGAGTGGCCGGGGGACAGTGGGCGAGCAGTACTTC. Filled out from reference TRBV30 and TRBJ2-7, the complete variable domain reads SQTIHQWPATLVQPVGSPLSLECTVEGTSNPNLYWYRQAAGRGLQLLFYSVGIGQISSEVPQNLSASRPQDRQFILSSKKLLLSDSGFYLCAWSGRGTVGEQYFGPGTRLTVT.

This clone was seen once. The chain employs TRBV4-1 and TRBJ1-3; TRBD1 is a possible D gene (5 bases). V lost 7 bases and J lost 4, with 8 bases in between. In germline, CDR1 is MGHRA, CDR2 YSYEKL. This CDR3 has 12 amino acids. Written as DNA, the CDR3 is TGCGCCAGCAAGGGGTTCGGAAACACCATATATTTT. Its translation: CASKGFGNTIYF.

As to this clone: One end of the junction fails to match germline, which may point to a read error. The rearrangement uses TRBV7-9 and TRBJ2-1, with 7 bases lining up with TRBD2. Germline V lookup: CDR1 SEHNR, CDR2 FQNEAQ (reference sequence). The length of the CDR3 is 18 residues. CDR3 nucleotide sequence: TGTTCCAGCAGCTCAACACCCGCTTCTAGCGGACCCAATGAGGAGCAGTTCTTC. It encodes CSSSSTPASSGPNEEQFF.